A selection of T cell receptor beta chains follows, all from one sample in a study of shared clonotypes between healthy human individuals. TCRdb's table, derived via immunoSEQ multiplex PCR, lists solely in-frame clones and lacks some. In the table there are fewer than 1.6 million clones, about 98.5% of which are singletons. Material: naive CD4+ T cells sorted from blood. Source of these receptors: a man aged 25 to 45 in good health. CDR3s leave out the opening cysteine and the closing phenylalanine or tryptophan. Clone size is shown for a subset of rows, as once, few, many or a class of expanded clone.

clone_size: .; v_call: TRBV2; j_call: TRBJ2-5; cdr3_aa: ASISGSEETQY
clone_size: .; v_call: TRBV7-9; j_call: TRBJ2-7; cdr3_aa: ASSLEGPGEQY
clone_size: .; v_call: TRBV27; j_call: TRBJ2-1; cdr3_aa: ASRPIGGVYYNEQF
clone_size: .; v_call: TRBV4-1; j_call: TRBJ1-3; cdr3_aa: ASSQRNSVWENTIY
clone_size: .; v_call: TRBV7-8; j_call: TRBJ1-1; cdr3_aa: ASSANIGNTEAF
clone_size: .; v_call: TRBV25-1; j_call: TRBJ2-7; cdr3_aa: ASTKGGSYEQY
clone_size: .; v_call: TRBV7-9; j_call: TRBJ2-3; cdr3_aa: ASSSRSGVAPRTDTQY
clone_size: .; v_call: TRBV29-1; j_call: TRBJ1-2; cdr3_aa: SVAENGYT
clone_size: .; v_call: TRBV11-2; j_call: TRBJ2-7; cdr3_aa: ASSPAIEQY
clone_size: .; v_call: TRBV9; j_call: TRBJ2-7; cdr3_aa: ASSVGEGQGTYEQY
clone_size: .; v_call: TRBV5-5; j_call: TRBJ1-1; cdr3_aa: ASSLRQGLTEAF
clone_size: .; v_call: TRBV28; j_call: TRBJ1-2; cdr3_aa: ASSLSDTASYGYT
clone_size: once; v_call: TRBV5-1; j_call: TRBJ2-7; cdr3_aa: ASSLRGVSYEQY
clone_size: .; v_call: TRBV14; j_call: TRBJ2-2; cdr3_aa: ASSQDFSGVVNTGELF
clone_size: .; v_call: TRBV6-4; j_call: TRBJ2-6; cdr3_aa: ASSDSRGLGANVLT
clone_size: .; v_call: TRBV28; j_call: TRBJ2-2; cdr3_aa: ASRALAGGPNTGELF
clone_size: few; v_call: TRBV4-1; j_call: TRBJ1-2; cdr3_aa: ASSQGTGKGNYGYT
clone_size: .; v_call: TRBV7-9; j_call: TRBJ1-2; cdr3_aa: ASSSPPRHGYT
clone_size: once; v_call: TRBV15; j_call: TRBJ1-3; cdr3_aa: ATSREPPGAGNTIY
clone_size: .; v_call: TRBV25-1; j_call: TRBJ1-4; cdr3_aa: ASTTGGVEKLF
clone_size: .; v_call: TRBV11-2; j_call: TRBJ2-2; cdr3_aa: ASSLGAGELF
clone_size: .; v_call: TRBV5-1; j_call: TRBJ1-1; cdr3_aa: ASSSWTGVGTEAF